The 10 T cell receptor beta chains below were found in one sample sequenced in a study of T-cell memory formation after mild COVID-19. TCRdb re-called the 5' RACE reads with MiXCR, one entry per CDR3 protein. Of 200,000 or so distinct CDR3 sequences in the sample, over 9.5% are singletons; the top ten hold roughly 4%. Sequenced sample: PBMCs or a T cell subset sorted from them (not recorded which). These receptors were taken from a man aged 18 to 29 who had mild COVID-19 (a few samples of this study predate the infection). Cell type and time point are not known.

The chain is built from TRBV7-2 and TRBJ1-1; 7 positions agree with TRBD1. CDR3 length: 17 amino acids. Germline V gives CDR1 SGHTA, CDR2 FQGNSA. V was pared by 5 bases and J by 1 base, with 13 bases of the junction left unmatched. The CDR3 region has the DNA TGTGCCAGCAGCAAAAGGACAGGTCATTCGCAGAACACTGAAGCTTTCTTT. Its protein is CASSKRTGHSQNTEAFF.

This chain uses TRBV19 with TRBJ1-6, with D possibly matching TRBD1 (5 bases). Germline CDR1 and CDR2: LNHDA and SQIVND (reference sequence). The CDR3 runs 15 residues. Deletions cut 9 bases from V and 9 bases from J, with 21 bases between. The CDR3 is CASLEGGAGGSPLHF. CDR3 DNA: TGTGCCAGCCTTGAGGGAGGGGCCGGTGGTTCACCCCTCCACTTT.

The chain carries TRBV7-9 and TRBJ1-5; no reliable D call. The CDR3 runs 15 residues. V shed 4 bases and J shed 6 bases, with 16 bases lying between them. The germline V gene encodes CDR1 SEHNR and CDR2 FQNEAQ (reference sequence). CDR3: CASSSERVGPQPQHF. The CDR3 DNA reads as TGTGCCAGCAGCTCGGAGAGGGTAGGTCCTCAGCCCCAGCATTTT.

This clonotype was detected many times. J is TRBJ2-3 and V is TRBV6-5, with D possibly TRBD1 on 6 matching bases. The ends were cut back, 10 bases at V and 3 bases at J, with 14 bases in the middle. Germline V gene sequence: CDR1 MNHEY, CDR2 SVGAGI. The CDR3 runs 13 residues. The CDR3 nucleotides are TGTGCCACCTGGGGGCCAGGGACAGATACGCAGTATTTT. Residues: CATWGPGTDTQYF.

V is TRBV15 and J is TRBJ2-3, with 8 bases aligning to TRBD2. Germline assignment: CDR1 LNHNV and CDR2 YYDKDF (reference sequence). V shed 0 bases, J shed 6 bases, and the junction held 8 bases outside the gene matches. This CDR3 is built from 16 residues. DNA of the CDR3: TGTGCCACCAGCAGAGATCGGCGTCCGGGAGGGGATACGCAGTATTTT. Its protein product is CATSRDRRPGGDTQYF.

The chain employs TRBV12-3 or TRBV12-4 and TRBJ2-5; D is possibly TRBD2 (5 bases). This CDR3 is built from 14 residues. V was shortened by 3 bases and J by 4 bases, with 12 bases between the two germline ends. Written as DNA, the CDR3 is TGTGCCAGCAGTTTTACTAGTCGGGGAGAGACCCAGTACTTC. Amino acids: CASSFTSRGETQYF.

The gene calls are TRBV7-3 and TRBJ1-1; D unclear. CDR1 is SGHTA and CDR2 is FQGTGA in the germline V gene. The CDR3 has 14 amino acids. V lost 6 bases and J lost 1, with 12 bases in between. CDR3: CASRGIQKNTEAFF. In nucleotides, the CDR3 is TGTGCCAGCAGGGGGATCCAGAAGAACACTGAAGCTTTCTTT.

This clonotype was detected many times. This chain uses TRBV15 with TRBJ2-3; D call uncertain. The CDR3 totals 15 residues. Trimming removed 1 base at V and 2 bases at J, with 10 bases between. The V gene's germline CDR1 is LNHNV and CDR2 YYDKDF (reference sequence). The CDR3 DNA is TGTGCCACCAGCAGAGTTGGTGCCCACACAGATACGCAGTATTTT. It yields the protein CATSRVGAHTDTQYF.

This clonotype was seen many times. J is TRBJ1-2 and V is TRBV3-1; D uncertain. Trimming cost V 10 bases and J 2 bases, with 11 bases left between them. Germline lookup yields CDR1 LGHDT and CDR2 YNNKEL (reference sequence). This CDR3 contains 12 residues. CDR3 protein: CATSFGNYGYTF. The CDR3, as DNA: TGTGCCACCAGTTTCGGGAACTATGGCTACACCTTC.

This clonotype was counted a few times. The chain links TRBV19 to TRBJ1-2; D might be TRBD1 (5 bases). Germline-derived CDR1 and CDR2 are LNHDA and SQIVND (reference sequence). The CDR3 spans 14 residues. V lost 7 bases to trimming and J lost 2 bases, with 14 bases between them. The CDR3 loop is CASTLRQRNYGYTF. CDR3 DNA sequence: TGTGCCAGTACCCTACGACAGAGAAACTATGGCTACACCTTC.